The 5 T cell receptor beta chains reported below all come from one sample, sequenced in a study of T cell repertoires in cytomegalovirus infection. The antigens of these receptors remain unknown. A single record per CDR3 protein comes from TCRdb applying MiXCR to the reads. Among fewer than 850,000 distinct CDR3 sequences listed, around 29% were seen once. This sample comprised cultured CD8+ T cells from PBMCs, obtained from culture after CMV antigen stimulation. The receptors were gathered from a human donor in good health (CMV status not recorded). Some clones in this sample may be carry-over from other donors' samples.

This clonotype was seen a few times. J is TRBJ1-1 and V is TRBV6-6, with D unclear. CDR1 is MNHNY and CDR2 is SVGAGI in the germline V gene (reference sequence). The CDR3 sequence is 15 residues long. V was shortened by 4 bases and J by 3 bases, with 15 bases between the two germline ends. Here the CDR3 reads CASSWEGTYDTEAFF. Written as DNA, the CDR3 is TGTGCCAGCAGTTGGGAAGGAACGTACGACACTGAAGCTTTCTTT.

The rearrangement uses TRBV10-3 and TRBJ2-7, with TRBD2 as a possible D gene (5 bases). The CDR3 runs 15 residues. V was shortened by 8 bases and J by 2 bases, with 19 bases between the two germline ends. Germline assignment: CDR1 ENHRY and CDR2 SYGVKD. CDR3 in amino acids: CAIRVQRGNTYEQYF. The CDR3 DNA is TGTGCCATCCGGGTCCAACGGGGTAATACCTACGAGCAGTACTTC.

With regard to this clonotype: One junction end does not reproduce the germline sequence, and a read error may be involved. The rearrangement links TRBV7-7 to TRBJ1-1, with 12 bases identical to TRBD1. CDR3 length: 16 residues. Per the germline V gene, CDR1 is SSHAT and CDR2 is FNYEAQ (reference sequence). The CDR3 bases are TGTGCTAGCAGCATCCGGGACAGGGGGCCTGACACTGAAGCTTTCTTT. Encoded protein: CASSIRDRGPDTEAFF.

This chain links TRBV3-1 with TRBJ2-7, with 7 nucleotides matching TRBD2. After removal of 1 base from V and 1 base from J, the junction contained 4 bases not matched to a gene. The CDR3 totals 15 residues. Per the germline V gene, CDR1 is LGHDT and CDR2 is YNNKEL (reference sequence). The CDR3 protein is CASSQGYGGSYEQYF. The CDR3, as DNA: TGTGCCAGCAGCCAAGGATACGGGGGGTCCTACGAGCAGTACTTC.

This chain connects TRBV19 to TRBJ1-1, with 7 bases that match TRBD1. V shed 1 base, J shed 8 bases, and the junction held 4 bases outside the gene matches. The CDR3 is made up of 13 amino acids. From germline, CDR1 is LNHDA and CDR2 SQIVND (reference sequence). The CDR3 region is CASSIAGTAEAFF. The CDR3 bases are TGTGCCAGTAGTATAGCTGGGACAGCAGAAGCTTTCTTT.